The 19 T cell receptor beta chains presented below share a single source sample, sequenced in a study of a mutant IDH1 vaccine in newly diagnosed glioma. Their recognized antigens are unknown. Indicated time point: week 5, during vaccination. With topical imiquimod, each dose of the vaccine consisted of 300 ug of mutant IDH1 20-mer peptide. Measured with immunoSEQ multiplex PCR; TCRdb has only the in-frame clones, and not every one. The table includes 45,000 to 60,000 clones, around four fifths detected once. The sample consisted of PBMCs, taken from a glioma patient whose treatment included an IDH1 peptide vaccine. These receptors were taken from a man aged 50 or older with glioma.

This clone was seen a single time. The genes are TRBV10-3 and TRBJ2-6; 7 bases map to TRBD2. Germline V gene lookup returns CDR1 ENHRY and CDR2 SYGVKD. This CDR3 has 17 amino acids. V dropped 8 bases and J dropped 0; count of bases not matched to a gene: 10. The DNA of the CDR3 is TGTGCCATCGGGAGGGACGGGCCCTCCTCTGGGGCCAACGTCCTGACTTTC. It codes for CAIGRDGPSSGANVLTF.

The V gene is TRBV27, the J gene TRBJ2-7, with 7 bases fitting TRBD1. Germline-derived CDR1 and CDR2 are MNHEY and SMNVEV (reference sequence). V lost 6 bases to trimming and J lost 0 bases; unmatched junction nucleotides: 2. The CDR3 contains 13 residues. CDR3 sequence: CASRGQSSYEQYF. Written as DNA, the CDR3 is TGTGCCAGCAGGGGACAGAGCTCCTACGAGCAGTACTTC.

The chain recombines TRBV19 with TRBJ2-5, with 7 bases that match TRBD1. The CDR3 loop spans 13 amino acids. Germline CDR1 is LNHDA and CDR2 is SQIVND (reference sequence). The ends lost 6 bases at V and 5 bases at J; junction bases unmatched: 6. Written as DNA, the CDR3 is TGTGCCAGTAGATCCGTGGGACAGGAGACCCAGTACTTC. Translating gives CASRSVGQETQYF.

The V call is TRBV28, the J call TRBJ1-5, with a possible D match to TRBD1 (5 bases). The length of the CDR3 is 14 residues. The germline CDR1 and CDR2 sequences are MDHEN and SYDVKM. V dropped 7 bases and J dropped 3 bases, with 13 bases sitting between them. The CDR3 DNA sequence: TGTGCCAGCACCCGGGGCGGCATCAATCAGCCCCAGCATTTT. Protein product: CASTRGGINQPQHF.

The chain recombines TRBV14 with TRBJ2-1; D might be TRBD2 (7 bases). CDR3 size: 16 residues. V was cut by 2 bases and J by 2 bases, with 13 bases left in between. Germline CDR1 is SGHDN and CDR2 is FVKESK. This CDR3 is CASSQWGGGTYNEQFF. The CDR3 DNA is TGTGCCAGCAGCCAATGGGGAGGGGGAACCTACAATGAGCAGTTCTTC.

This clone turned up a few times. This chain links TRBV9 with TRBJ2-7, with D perhaps TRBD1 (5 bases). The V end lost 0 bases, the J end lost 7 bases, and 11 bases lay between the germline ends. The V gene's germline CDR1 is SGDLS and CDR2 YYNGEE. The CDR3 spans 13 residues. CDR3 coding DNA: TGTGCCAGCAGCGTAGGGGGCAGCCGGGAGCAGTACTTC. It is translated as CASSVGGSREQYF.

CDR3 nucleotide sequence: TGCGCCAGCAGGGGGATTTGGAATCAGCCCCAGCATTTT. Its translation: CASRGIWNQPQHF. The rearrangement links TRBV10-2 to TRBJ1-5; D is ambiguous. CDR3 length equals 13 residues. The ends were cut back, 6 bases at V and 4 bases at J, with 10 bases in the middle. CDR1 is WSHSY and CDR2 is SAAADI in the germline V gene.

V gene TRBV6-6 combines with J gene TRBJ1-5; TRBD1 matches 8 bases. Looked up from germline, CDR1 is MNHNY and CDR2 is SVGAGI (reference sequence). CDR3 length equals 14 residues. Losses at the gene ends were 6 bases for V and 3 bases for J; bases not matched to a gene: 4. CDR3 sequence (DNA): TGTGCCAGCAGAGGACAGGGAAACAATCAGCCCCAGCATTTT. Its translation: CASRGQGNNQPQHF.

This chain uses TRBV29-1 with TRBJ2-5; no reliable D call. This CDR3 has 12 amino acids. V was trimmed by 4 bases and J by 5 bases, leaving 11 bases between them. CDR1 is SQVTM, CDR2 ANQGSEA, per germline. The CDR3 bases are TGCAGCGTTGGGTTCGGTGGGGAGACCCAGTACTTC. It codes for CSVGFGGETQYF.

The chain links TRBV30 to TRBJ1-5, with unresolved D. The CDR3 loop spans 13 amino acids. Germline V gene sequence: CDR1 GTSNPN, CDR2 SVGIG (reference sequence). Between the trimmed V and J ends, which lost 4 bases and 4 bases, there was a span of 11 bases. The CDR3 loop reads CAWNYSPNQPQHF. As DNA, the CDR3 is TGTGCCTGGAATTACTCCCCGAATCAGCCCCAGCATTTT.

The rearrangement links TRBV7-2 to TRBJ2-1, with 7 bases fitting TRBD2. The CDR3 extends over 16 amino acids. The germline CDR1 and CDR2 sequences are SGHTA and FQGNSA. J was trimmed by 4 bases and V by 7 bases; bases with no gene match: 13. CDR3 amino acids: CASTLGSGLTYNEQFF. The CDR3 nucleotides are TGTGCCAGCACCCTAGGTAGCGGGCTAACGTACAATGAGCAGTTCTTC.

This chain links TRBV19 with TRBJ2-7; D is perhaps TRBD2 (5 bases). The ends were cut back, 0 bases at V and 6 bases at J, with 18 bases in the middle. The germline V gene encodes CDR1 LNHDA and CDR2 SQIVND (reference sequence). This CDR3 has 16 residues. CDR3: CASSIDARSGGSEQYF. CDR3 nucleotide sequence: TGTGCCAGTAGTATAGATGCGCGGAGTGGAGGATCCGAGCAGTACTTC.

This clone showed up just once. This chain's CDR3 is CASKPRGNLAYEQYF. CDR3 coding DNA: TGTGCCAGCAAGCCACGTGGGAACCTAGCCTACGAGCAGTACTTC. The chain joins TRBV6-5 to TRBJ2-7; the D is unclear. Germline CDR1 MNHEY, CDR2 SVGAGI. Between the trimmed V and J ends, which lost 7 bases and 2 bases, there was a span of 18 bases. The CDR3 sequence is 15 residues long.

CDR3 sequence reads: CSVERGTTSTDTQYF. CDR3 bases: TGCAGCGTTGAGAGGGGGACTACTAGCACAGATACGCAGTATTTT. The chain joins TRBV29-1 to TRBJ2-3; possibly TRBD2 for D (7 bases). This CDR3 spans 15 amino acids. Trimming left V 3 bases short and J 0 bases short, with 13 bases between. The germline gives CDR1 SQVTM, CDR2 ANQGSEA.

The V gene is TRBV7-9, the J gene TRBJ2-7, with 8 bases matching TRBD1. The ends lost 7 bases at V and 5 bases at J; junction bases unmatched: 10. Germline values: CDR1 SEHNR, CDR2 FQNEAQ (reference sequence). CDR3 length: 14 amino acids. This chain's CDR3 is CASTSSGQGHEQYF. The CDR3, as DNA: TGTGCCAGCACCTCCTCCGGACAGGGCCACGAGCAGTACTTC.

The chain combines TRBV6-1 with TRBJ1-5; possible D gene TRBD1, 6 bases. V lost 1 base, J lost 0 bases, and 13 bases lay in between. Per germline, CDR1 MNHNS and CDR2 SASEGT. This CDR3 is built from 17 residues. Here the CDR3 DNA reads TGTGCCAGCAGTGAAGTTGGTGGAGGGGGTAGCAATCAGCCCCAGCATTTT. Amino acid sequence: CASSEVGGGGSNQPQHF.

The chain has TRBV10-3 and TRBJ2-1, with 7 bases lining up with TRBD2. The germline CDR1 and CDR2 sequences are ENHRY and SYGVKD. Unmatched junction bases numbered 12, after V lost 7 bases and J lost 9 bases. This CDR3 contains 14 residues. The CDR3 here is CAITEGTTAGEQFF. The CDR3 DNA follows: TGTGCCATCACCGAAGGGACTACAGCGGGTGAGCAGTTCTTC.

Only a few counts were recorded for this clone. This chain joins TRBV5-6 and TRBJ2-3; 8 bases line up with TRBD1. Trimming cost V 4 bases and J 6 bases; bases outside gene matches: 10. The CDR3 sequence is 15 residues long. In germline, CDR1 is SGHDT, CDR2 YYEEEE. The CDR3: CASSTPGGLIDTQYF. DNA of the CDR3: TGTGCCAGCAGCACGCCAGGGGGCCTGATTGATACGCAGTATTTT.

The chain carries TRBV9 and TRBJ1-3; the D gene is possibly TRBD1 (5 bases). The CDR3 totals 16 residues. Germline loops: CDR1 SGDLS, CDR2 YYNGEE. V was shortened by 4 bases and J by 0 bases, with 14 bases between the two germline ends. CDR3 coding DNA: TGTGCCAGCAGCCCCGGGGGATGGGGCTCTGGAAACACCATATATTTT. Translated, it gives CASSPGGWGSGNTIYF.